This TCR beta chain was captured in a study of HIV-infected patients and healthy controls. cDNA was made from 500 ng RNA using alpha and beta constant primers. Each of the alpha and beta chains got its own library through chain-specific third strand synthesis with indices. MiXCR, applied by TCRdb to the 5' RACE reads, yields one record per CDR3 protein. The table records 9,400 or so distinct CDR3 sequences, about 9% of them present only once. This clonotype was seen many times. The antigen is undetermined. The study's findings and limits: Compared with healthy controls, HIV-infected patients showed less CDR3 sharing between individuals. Only sixteen HIV-infected individuals were processed, a major limit on how widely findings apply.

Follow-up blood was drawn about 14 weeks, roughly three months, after antiretroviral therapy began. The repertoire came from unfractionated whole blood and reflected all unsorted peripheral T cells. The V and J ends lost 5 bases and 6 bases, in that order; junction bases with no gene match: 7. Germline CDR1 is SGHRS and CDR2 is YFSETQ. The length of the CDR3 is 13 residues. V is TRBV5-1 and J is TRBJ1-2; 7 bases fit TRBD1. The source is an adult with HIV infection. The sample in question was blood, obtained during antiretroviral therapy. CDR3 in DNA: TGCGCCAGCAGGGAAACCGGGACAGATGGCTACACCTTC. Protein: CASRETGTDGYTF.